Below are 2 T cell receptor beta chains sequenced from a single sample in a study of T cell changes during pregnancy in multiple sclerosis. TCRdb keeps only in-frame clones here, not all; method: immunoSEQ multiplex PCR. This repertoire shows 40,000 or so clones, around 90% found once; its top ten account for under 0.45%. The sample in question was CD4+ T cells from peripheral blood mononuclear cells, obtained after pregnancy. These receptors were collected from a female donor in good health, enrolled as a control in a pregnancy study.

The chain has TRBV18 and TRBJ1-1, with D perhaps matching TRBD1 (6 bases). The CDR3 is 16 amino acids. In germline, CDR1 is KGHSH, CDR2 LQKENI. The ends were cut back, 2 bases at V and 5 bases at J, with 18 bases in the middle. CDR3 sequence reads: CASSPIPQGKGTEAFF. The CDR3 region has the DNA TGTGCCAGCTCACCAATCCCCCAGGGGAAGGGAACTGAAGCTTTCTTT. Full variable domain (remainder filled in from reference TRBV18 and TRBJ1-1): NAGVMQNPRHLVRRRGQEARLRCSPMKGHSHVYWYRQLPEEGLKFMVYLQKENIIDESGMPKERFSAEFPKEGPSILRIQQVVRGDSAAYFCASSPIPQGKGTEAFFGQGTRLTVV.

CDR3: CASGVQGAGNTIYF. For the CDR3, the DNA is TGTGCCAGCGGAGTTCAGGGGGCTGGAAACACCATATATTTT. The chain has TRBV11-2 and TRBJ1-3; TRBD1 matches 7 bases. The V gene's germline CDR1 is SGHAT and CDR2 FQNNGV. Trimming at V came to 8 bases and at J to 2 bases, leaving 6 bases not matched to a gene. The CDR3 runs 14 residues.